The clone carrying this T cell receptor (beta chain) came up many times. Its antigen is not known. MiXCR, run by TCRdb on the 5' RACE reads, gives a single entry per CDR3 protein. The sample consists of 25,000 to 40,000 distinct CDR3 sequences, about 1.6% of them appearing once. Trimming left V 5 bases short and J 1 base short, with 13 bases between. CDR3 length equals 15 residues. From germline, CDR1 is MNHEY and CDR2 SVGAGI. These data originate in a study of neurological immune-mediated disorders. Study findings and constraints: Among expanded clones, no CDR3 amino acid sequences were shared across subjects, a pattern suggesting private repertoires in all groups.

Specimen: PBMCs. This clonotype was sampled from a woman aged 25-40 years with multiple sclerosis. The rearrangement uses TRBV6-5 and TRBJ2-3, with D perhaps matching TRBD1 or TRBD2 (5 bases each). The CDR3 loop reads CASSLVGVGTDTQYF. The CDR3 bases are TGTGCCAGCAGTCTTGTGGGGGTCGGCACAGATACGCAGTATTTT.